This TCR beta chain was found in a study of T cells after somatic rescue of genetic block (TCRdb year 2020). Looking at the study overall: The study assessed how robust, over the long term, a T-cell system was when the system had developed through somatic rescue of a genetic block in T-cell development.

On this clone itself: Its antigen is not yet known. Within one base of it there is no much larger clone, and no base qualities were kept.

Reading from cysteine to phenylalanine, the CDR3 counts 15 amino acids. This entry keeps only the CDR3 DNA: 45 bases, framed from base 1. Per the germline V gene (reference sequence), SSHAT is the CDR1 and FNYEAQ is the CDR2. Relative to germline, V is missing 6 bases and J is missing 10 bases, with 12 bases of the junction outside any gene match. Receptor amplification or capture employed the immunoSEQ multiplex PCR assay. Not all clones reach the TCRdb copy of this immuneACCESS table, which keeps in-frame sequences only. Checked studies attribute under half of the gap to unresolved V genes and leave the rest unexplained. The sample profile shows around 70,000 clones; less than 95% of them were found once. 2.9% of the sample goes to the ten largest clones.

Sequenced: peripheral blood mononuclear cells (PBMCs). The receptor's source is a man aged 40-49 years. Recombination linked TRBV7-7 to TRBJ2-5, and 12 junction bases match TRBD2. The encoded CDR3 is CASSQGLAGIEDQYF. The DNA reads as follows: TGTGCCAGCAGTCAAGGACTAGCGGGAATTGAGGACCAGTACTTC.